This T cell receptor (beta chain) was profiled in a study of T cell responses to AZD1222 COVID-19 vaccine. Libraries were prepared by immunoSEQ multiplex PCR; TCRdb keeps only in-frame clonotypes and omits some of them. The table lists approximately 170,000 clones, under 95% of them singletons. The CDR3 extends over 14 amino acids. Per germline, CDR1 WNHNN and CDR2 SYGVQD (reference sequence). Trimming left V 5 bases short and J 6 bases short, with 11 bases between. Specimen: peripheral blood, collected on day 0 of AZD1222 vaccination. This clonotype was sampled from an adult in good health. The chain combines TRBV10-1 with TRBJ1-6; D might be TRBD1 (6 bases). The CDR3 nucleotides read TGCGCCAGCAGTTCCCAGGGGATTAATTCACCCCTCCACTTT. Amino acid sequence: CASSSQGINSPLHF.